A single sample is the source of the 32 T cell receptor beta chains below, sequenced in a study of blood T cell repertoires in COVID-19. Repertoires were generated with immunoSEQ multiplex PCR, while TCRdb's copy carries only in-frame clones and drops some. The sample lists around 180,000 clones, 88% occurring once. The sample comprised peripheral blood. Receptor source: a human donor in a cohort sampled during active COVID-19.

This clone was counted a few times. The rearrangement joins TRBV6-2 or TRBV6-3 to TRBJ1-2; 7 bases fit TRBD1. This CDR3 is built from 13 residues. Per germline, CDR1 MNHEY and CDR2 SVGEGT. V shed 6 bases and J 8 bases; nucleotides not matched to a gene: 9. The CDR3 region is CASSPTGLLGYTF. CDR3 nucleotides: TGTGCCAGCAGCCCGACAGGGCTATTGGGCTACACCTTC.

The count of this clone is one. This chain links TRBV7-9 with TRBJ2-3; 14 nucleotides line up with TRBD2. The CDR3 totals 18 residues. Trimming cost V 5 bases and J 1 base; bases outside gene matches: 8. In germline, CDR1 is SEHNR, CDR2 FQNEAQ (reference sequence). CDR3 coding DNA: TGTGCCAGCAGCCCCGGGACTAGCGGGAGTTGGGGCACAGATACGCAGTATTTT. It codes for CASSPGTSGSWGTDTQYF.

This chain connects TRBV4-1 to TRBJ2-7; 10 positions match TRBD1. The CDR3 is 14 residues long. J was trimmed by 3 bases and V by 4 bases; bases with no gene match: 3. The V gene's germline CDR1 is MGHRA and CDR2 YSYEKL. CDR3 sequence reads: CASSLGTGVYEQYF. The CDR3, as DNA: TGCGCCAGCAGCCTAGGGACAGGGGTCTACGAGCAGTACTTC.

J is TRBJ2-1 and V is TRBV9; D remains unclear. Germline V gene sequence: CDR1 SGDLS, CDR2 YYNGEE. This CDR3 is built from 14 residues. V gave up 0 bases and J gave up 0 bases, with 4 bases separating them. The CDR3 nucleotides read TGTGCCAGCAGCGTAGAGCCCTCCTACAATGAGCAGTTCTTC. Amino acids: CASSVEPSYNEQFF.

The chain carries TRBV5-4 and TRBJ2-3; 16 bases fit TRBD2. V dropped 4 bases and J dropped 5; count of bases not matched to a gene: 13. CDR3 size: 19 residues. Germline CDR1 and CDR2: SGHNT and YYREEE (reference sequence). The CDR3 nucleotides read TGTGCCAGCAGCGCGGGACTAGCGGGAGGGCCCGTTACCGTAGATACGCAGTATTTT. This encodes CASSAGLAGGPVTVDTQYF.

The chain links TRBV5-1 to TRBJ2-3, with a weak D call TRBD2 (7 bases). Germline assignment: CDR1 SGHRS and CDR2 YFSETQ. V lost 4 bases and J 5 bases, leaving 14 bases between the germline ends. The CDR3 has 14 residues. CDR3 protein: CASSRGGQGDTQYF. The CDR3 coding sequence is TGCGCCAGCAGCAGGGGGGGGCAAGGAGATACGCAGTATTTT.

The chain combines TRBV5-5 with TRBJ2-1; 9 positions match TRBD1. Losses at the gene ends were 0 bases for V and 3 bases for J; bases not matched to a gene: 1. Per germline, CDR1 SGHKS and CDR2 YYEKEE (reference sequence). This CDR3 contains 15 residues. The CDR3 sequence is CASSLGQGVYNEQFF. DNA for the CDR3: TGTGCCAGCAGCTTGGGACAGGGGGTCTACAATGAGCAGTTCTTC.

The V call is TRBV7-9, the J call TRBJ2-3, with 12 bases matching TRBD2. The CDR3 is 17 amino acids. V lost 4 bases to trimming and J lost 3 bases; unmatched junction nucleotides: 8. Germline V gene sequence: CDR1 SEHNR, CDR2 FQNEAQ (reference sequence). The CDR3 sequence is CASSSLPGLAGTDTQYF. The CDR3 coding sequence is TGTGCCAGCAGCTCCTTACCGGGACTAGCGGGTACAGATACGCAGTATTTT.

V gene TRBV5-4 combines with J gene TRBJ1-2; 10 bases are a match to TRBD1. This CDR3 is built from 17 residues. Germline CDR1 SGHNT, CDR2 YYREEE (reference sequence). With 3 bases clipped from V and 0 bases from J, the junction kept 8 bases outside the gene matches. CDR3 sequence: CASSSRDRGDPNYGYTF. Written as DNA, the CDR3 is TGTGCCAGCAGCTCCCGGGACAGGGGAGATCCTAACTATGGCTACACCTTC.

The V call is TRBV9, the J call TRBJ2-3; TRBD2 aligns across 14 bases. The V segment lost 4 bases and the J segment 6 bases; nucleotides outside the gene matches: 4. Germline values: CDR1 SGDLS, CDR2 YYNGEE. The CDR3 is 15 amino acids. The CDR3 is CASSPWTSGRDTQYF. CDR3 nucleotide sequence: TGTGCCAGCAGCCCCTGGACTAGCGGGAGGGATACGCAGTATTTT.

The V call is TRBV28, the J call TRBJ2-3; 8 bases fit TRBD2. The CDR3 has 19 residues. Germline loops: CDR1 MDHEN, CDR2 SYDVKM. J was trimmed by 0 bases and V by 3 bases; bases with no gene match: 14. This CDR3 is CASSFVGAGALASTDTQYF. The CDR3 DNA reads TGTGCCAGCAGTTTCGTGGGAGCGGGAGCCTTGGCTAGCACAGATACGCAGTATTTT.

Of note for this clone: This same CDR3 is encoded by further DNA sequences in the sample. This chain joins TRBV7-2 and TRBJ1-4; D not resolved. Germline CDR1 is SGHTA and CDR2 is FQGNSA. V was shortened by 5 bases and J by 8 bases, with 15 bases between the two germline ends. The CDR3 contains 14 residues. CDR3: CASSLGRGGEKLFF. As DNA, the CDR3 is TGTGCCAGCAGCCTGGGCCGGGGAGGGGAAAAACTGTTTTTT.

The chain combines TRBV7-2 with TRBJ2-1; 8 positions match TRBD1. This CDR3 spans 14 amino acids. Germline V gene sequence: CDR1 SGHTA, CDR2 FQGNSA. V was pared by 5 bases and J by 2 bases, with 2 bases of the junction left unmatched. The CDR3 bases are TGTGCCAGCAGCCCCAGGGGGCCCTACAATGAGCAGTTCTTC. This translates into CASSPRGPYNEQFF.

The V gene is TRBV9, the J gene TRBJ1-2, with TRBD1 identical over 9 bases. The V gene end was trimmed by 7 bases and the J gene end by 8 bases; junction bases not matched to a gene: 15. This CDR3 has 15 residues. Germline V gene data show CDR1 as SGDLS and CDR2 as YYNGEE. CDR3 nucleotide sequence: TGTGCCAGCTCCCGGACAGGGGTGCCATCGGGAGGCTACACCTTC. It encodes CASSRTGVPSGGYTF.

V gene TRBV6-5 combines with J gene TRBJ1-4, with 8 bases fitting TRBD1. CDR1 is MNHEY, CDR2 SVGAGI, per germline. The CDR3 is 13 residues long. J gave up 10 bases and V 6 bases, and 7 bases lay outside the gene matches. CDR3 in DNA: TGTGCCAGCAGCCGAGACAGGGGCGCAAAACTGTTTTTT. It translates to CASSRDRGAKLFF.

The chain joins TRBV5-1 to TRBJ1-6; no clear D gene. CDR1 and CDR2 from the germline V gene are SGHRS and YFSETQ. The CDR3 sequence is 15 residues long. Trimming left V 2 bases short and J 8 bases short, with 14 bases between. In DNA, the CDR3 is TGCGCCAGCAGCTTTAGAGGAGACGGAGATTCACCCCTCCACTTT. This encodes CASSFRGDGDSPLHF.

The J gene is TRBJ2-2, the V gene TRBV19, with 10 positions matching TRBD1. The V and J ends lost 6 bases and 5 bases, in that order; junction bases with no gene match: 18. In germline, CDR1 is LNHDA, CDR2 SQIVND (reference sequence). The CDR3 consists of 19 residues. CDR3 in DNA: TGTGCCAGTAGCCAATGGGCTCTTTGGACAGGGGGTCAGACCGGGGAGCTGTTTTTT. This codes for CASSQWALWTGGQTGELFF.

The chain has TRBV6-5 and TRBJ2-1; TRBD1 matches at 10 bases. V dropped 5 bases and J dropped 8; count of bases not matched to a gene: 6. Germline values: CDR1 MNHEY, CDR2 SVGAGI. There are 14 residues in the CDR3. The CDR3 loop is CASSRGQGSDEQFF. The CDR3 DNA follows: TGTGCCAGCAGTCGGGGACAGGGGAGCGATGAGCAGTTCTTC.

The genes are TRBV24-1 and TRBJ2-3; TRBD2 matches at 13 bases. J was trimmed by 3 bases and V by 4 bases; bases with no gene match: 9. Germline V lookup: CDR1 KGHDR, CDR2 SFDVKD. The CDR3 loop spans 18 amino acids. The CDR3 region is CATSDPTPTSGRTDTQYF. DNA for the CDR3: TGTGCCACCAGTGACCCTACTCCGACTAGCGGGAGGACAGATACGCAGTATTTT.

The chain uses TRBV30 and TRBJ2-7; D not certain. The germline V and J ends were trimmed by 2 bases and 1 base, with 6 bases remaining between them. Germline V CDR1 and CDR2: GTSNPN, SVGIG (reference sequence). The length of the CDR3 is 12 residues. CDR3 in DNA: TGTGCCTGGAGTATACAGTCCTACGAGCAGTACTTC. It translates to CAWSIQSYEQYF.

This chain connects TRBV2 to TRBJ2-7, with TRBD1 identical over 7 bases. The V gene end was trimmed by 6 bases and the J gene end by 3 bases; junction bases not matched to a gene: 8. This CDR3 region has 14 residues. The germline V gene encodes CDR1 SNHLY and CDR2 FYNNEI. The CDR3, as DNA: TGTGCCAGCAGGGAGACAGGGACCGGCTACGAGCAGTACTTC. It translates to CASRETGTGYEQYF. Variable domain in full (rest from reference TRBV2 and TRBJ2-7): EPEVTQTPSHQVTQMGQEVILRCVPISNHLYFYWYRQILGQKVEFLVSFYNNEISEKSEIFDDQFSVERPDGSNFTLKIRSTKLEDSAMYFCASRETGTGYEQYFGPGTRLTVT.

J is TRBJ2-7 and V is TRBV2, with unresolved D. V was clipped by 6 bases and J by 7 bases, with 10 bases between them. Looked up from germline, CDR1 is SNHLY and CDR2 is FYNNEI. The CDR3 loop spans 11 amino acids. DNA for the CDR3: TGTGCCAGCAGGAGCCCCGGGGAGCAGTACTTC. This sequence encodes CASRSPGEQYF.

The chain employs TRBV29-1 and TRBJ1-2; the D gene is possibly TRBD1 (5 bases). The CDR3 sequence is 13 residues long. From germline, CDR1 is SQVTM and CDR2 ANQGSEA. The V end was cut by 6 bases, the J end by 4 bases, with 15 bases between. For the CDR3, the DNA is TGCAGCGTCGCCGGTCAGGGTCGCTATGGCTACACCTTC. Residues: CSVAGQGRYGYTF.

The rearrangement joins TRBV5-1 to TRBJ1-2; the D gene is possibly TRBD1 (5 bases). Trimming left V 5 bases short and J 4 bases short, with 12 bases between. In germline, CDR1 is SGHRS, CDR2 YFSETQ. CDR3 length: 13 residues. DNA of the CDR3: TGCGCCAGCAGAGGGACGGGGGGCTATGGCTACACCTTC. It yields the protein CASRGTGGYGYTF.

This rearrangement joins TRBV3-1 (or the pseudogene TRBV3-2) to TRBJ2-3; D might be TRBD2 (6 bases). Trimming left V 2 bases short and J 0 bases short, with 15 bases between. Germline CDR1 reads LGHDT; CDR2 reads YNNKEL (reference sequence). There are 17 residues in the CDR3. The CDR3 loop reads CASSQNLAITSTDTQYF. CDR3 coding DNA: TGTGCCAGCAGCCAAAACCTAGCGATTACTAGCACAGATACGCAGTATTTT.

This chain uses TRBV9 with TRBJ2-7; tentatively, D is TRBD1 (6 bases). Trimming shortened V by 0 bases and J by 7 bases, and 17 bases separated the two germline ends. Germline V gene lookup returns CDR1 SGDLS and CDR2 YYNGEE. The CDR3 spans 15 residues. CDR3 sequence reads: CASSVVSAGVGEQYF. The CDR3 DNA is TGTGCCAGCAGCGTAGTGAGCGCAGGGGTGGGGGAGCAGTACTTC.

The rearrangement links TRBV5-1 to TRBJ2-7, with TRBD2 matching 10 bases. CDR1 is SGHRS and CDR2 is YFSETQ in the germline V gene. The CDR3 extends over 16 amino acids. Trimming took 0 bases from V and 0 from J; bases not matched to a gene: 3. The CDR3 coding sequence is TGCGCCAGCAGCTTGGATCCTAGCGGGAGCTCCTACGAGCAGTACTTC. Translating it yields CASSLDPSGSSYEQYF. Combining the CDR3 with reference TRBV5-1 and TRBJ2-7 gives the whole variable domain KAGVTQTPRYLIKTRGQQVTLSCSPISGHRSVSWYQQTPGQGLQFLFEYFSETQRNKGNFPGRFSGRQFSNSRSEMNVSTLELGDSALYLCASSLDPSGSSYEQYFGPGTRLTVT.

The V and J genes are TRBV30 and TRBJ1-5; 8 nucleotides match TRBD1. The CDR3 runs 13 residues. From germline, CDR1 is GTSNPN and CDR2 SVGIG (reference sequence). The V and J ends lost 1 base and 12 bases, in that order; junction bases with no gene match: 8. CDR3 in DNA: TGTGCCTGGAGTGACCAAGCCGGGACAGGCCAGCATTTT. It specifies CAWSDQAGTGQHF.

The rearrangement uses TRBV19 and TRBJ1-5; D unresolved. V gave up 6 bases and J gave up 7 bases, with 10 bases separating them. The CDR3 sequence is 12 residues long. Per germline, CDR1 LNHDA and CDR2 SQIVND (reference sequence). The CDR3 nucleotides read TGTGCCAGTAGCCCGTCTCGGCAGCCCCAGCATTTT. Amino acid sequence: CASSPSRQPQHF. The whole variable domain, remainder taken from reference TRBV19 and TRBJ1-5, is DGGITQSPKYLFRKEGQNVTLSCEQNLNHDAMYWYRQDPGQGLRLIYYSQIVNDFQKGDIAEGYSVSREKKESFPLTVTSAQKNPTAFYLCASSPSRQPQHFGDGTRLSIL.

In its sample, this clone was seen many times. The chain has TRBV9 and TRBJ1-2; TRBD1 matches 7 bases. CDR1 SGDLS and CDR2 YYNGEE come from the germline V gene. The length of the CDR3 is 18 residues. Trimming removed 0 bases from V and 1 base from J; junction bases left unmatched: 12. The CDR3 DNA is TGTGCCAGCAGCGTAGGTGTCCGCGTGACAGGGATTAACTATGGCTACACCTTC. Its translation is CASSVGVRVTGINYGYTF.

This clone was recorded a few times. The chain links TRBV3-1 (or the pseudogene TRBV3-2) to TRBJ1-1; D perhaps matches TRBD1 (6 bases). The V and J ends lost 4 bases and 6 bases respectively, with 12 bases between them. The CDR3 runs to 13 residues. Germline-derived CDR1 and CDR2 are LGHDT and YNNKEL (reference sequence). CDR3 sequence (DNA): TGTGCCAGCAGCCCGGGGGGGCGGGCTGAAGCTTTCTTT. Protein product: CASSPGGRAEAFF.

This chain links TRBV3-1 (or the pseudogene TRBV3-2) with TRBJ1-6, with D perhaps matching TRBD1 (6 bases). Trimming cost V 0 bases and J 10 bases, with 13 bases left between them. This CDR3 has 15 amino acids. Looked up from germline, CDR1 is LGHDT and CDR2 is YNNKEL (reference sequence). CDR3 nucleotides: TGTGCCAGCAGCCAAGAGCAGGGGATTTACTCACCCCTCCACTTT. Its protein product is CASSQEQGIYSPLHF.